This T cell receptor beta chain was obtained from a study of cytomegalovirus exposure and HLA in healthy donors. Study in general: The early release's HLA-typed donors yielded roughly 85 million unique TCRs. Study-wide points: CMV serostatus was the sole immune exposure information available. Cytomegalovirus association was assigned to approximately 180 TCR beta chains.

Remarks on this clone: As yet, its antigen is unknown.

CDR3 size: 17 residues. J was trimmed by 4 bases and V by 0 bases; bases with no gene match: 9. Germline CDR1 is GTSNPN and CDR2 is SVGIG (reference sequence). PCR was performed using 60 Vbeta and 13 Jbeta primers. The data were produced by immunoSEQ multiplex PCR, yet TCRdb's version contains in-frame clones alone and is incomplete. The table includes fewer than 150,000 clones, 76% detected once. The V and J genes are TRBV30 and TRBJ2-5, with 12 bases that match TRBD1. The sequenced material came from PBMCs. The origin of this receptor is a man aged 40-49 years in good health and CMV-seronegative. The DNA of the CDR3 is TGTGCCTGGAGTGTTGGGTCCGGGACAGGGGGCACAGAGACCCAGTACTTC. Translated, it gives CAWSVGSGTGGTETQYF.